This is a list of T cell receptor beta chains from one sample in a study of cytomegalovirus exposure and HLA in healthy donors. The assay was immunoSEQ multiplex PCR, and TCRdb's table has in-frame clones only and misses some. Of 200,000 to 300,000 clones in the sample, about four fifths were seen once. Sequenced material: PBMCs. These receptors all stem from a woman aged 40 to 50 in good health and CMV-seropositive. Each CDR3 is given with its conserved first and last residue. The order of the fields is J gene, clone size, D gene, V gene, CDR3 DNA, CDR3 protein. A D gene is named only where the DNA matches it firmly. Where a row states a size, it is once, few, many or the class of an expanded clone; other rows omit it.

j_gene: TRBJ2-5
abundance: NA
d_gene: TRBD2
v_gene: TRBV19
CDR3nt: TGTGCCAGTAGGAGGAATAGCGGGAGGGGACAAGAGACCCAGTACTTC
CDR3aa: CASRRNSGRGQETQYF

j_gene: TRBJ2-3
abundance: few
d_gene: TRBD2
v_gene: TRBV29-1
CDR3nt: TGCAGCGCTTCGACTAGCGGCGAGCAGACAGATACGCAGTATTTT
CDR3aa: CSASTSGEQTDTQYF

j_gene: TRBJ1-5
abundance: once
d_gene: TRBD1
v_gene: TRBV2
CDR3nt: TGTGCCAGCATGGGACAGGGGAATCAGCCCCAGCATTTT
CDR3aa: CASMGQGNQPQHF

j_gene: TRBJ2-7
abundance: NA
d_gene: NA
v_gene: TRBV28
CDR3nt: TGTGCCAGCAGTTTACCCTCTCTCCCCTACGAGCAGTACTTC
CDR3aa: CASSLPSLPYEQYF

j_gene: TRBJ2-1
abundance: NA
d_gene: NA
v_gene: TRBV2
CDR3nt: TGTGCCATCACCGTCGCGGGGACTGGGCAGTTCTTC
CDR3aa: CAITVAGTGQFF

j_gene: TRBJ2-5
abundance: NA
d_gene: NA
v_gene: TRBV29-1
CDR3nt: TGCAGCGTTGAACCACAGTACCAAGAGACCCAGTACTTC
CDR3aa: CSVEPQYQETQYF

j_gene: TRBJ2-7
abundance: NA
d_gene: TRBD2
v_gene: TRBV10-2
CDR3nt: TGCGCCAGCAGAGCGGGGCTTCTGACCTACGAGCAGTACTTC
CDR3aa: CASRAGLLTYEQYF

j_gene: TRBJ1-2
abundance: NA
d_gene: NA
v_gene: TRBV19
CDR3nt: TGTGCCAGTAGACAGGAAAACTATGGCTACACCTTC
CDR3aa: CASRQENYGYTF

j_gene: TRBJ1-2
abundance: NA
d_gene: NA
v_gene: TRBV10-3
CDR3nt: TGTGCCATCAGTGAGGGTCTCAGGGTTCCTAACTATGGCTACACCTTC
CDR3aa: CAISEGLRVPNYGYTF

j_gene: TRBJ2-7
abundance: NA
d_gene: NA
v_gene: TRBV6-5
CDR3nt: TGTGCCAGCAGTTTGTCCGACAATTACGAGCAGTACTTC
CDR3aa: CASSLSDNYEQYF

j_gene: TRBJ2-1
abundance: NA
d_gene: TRBD1
v_gene: TRBV7-2
CDR3nt: TGTGCCAGCAACACGGGACAGTCCTACAATGAGCAGTTCTTC
CDR3aa: CASNTGQSYNEQFF

j_gene: TRBJ2-7
abundance: NA
d_gene: TRBD1
v_gene: TRBV19
CDR3nt: TGTGCCAGTAGTACCGGGACAGGGGGCGACGAGCAGTACTTC
CDR3aa: CASSTGTGGDEQYF

j_gene: TRBJ2-7
abundance: NA
d_gene: TRBD1
v_gene: TRBV18
CDR3nt: TGTGCCAGCTCATTCTCCGGGACAGGTAGCTCCTACGAGCAGTACTTC
CDR3aa: CASSFSGTGSSYEQYF

j_gene: TRBJ2-1
abundance: NA
d_gene: TRBD2
v_gene: TRBV19
CDR3nt: TGTGCCAGTAGTATAGGCTGGGGACTAGCGGGAGGCAATGAGCAGTTCTTC
CDR3aa: CASSIGWGLAGGNEQFF

j_gene: TRBJ2-5
abundance: NA
d_gene: TRBD1
v_gene: TRBV28
CDR3nt: TGTGCCAGCAGTTGGGACAGGGTCGGGGAGACCCAGTACTTC
CDR3aa: CASSWDRVGETQYF

j_gene: TRBJ2-2
abundance: NA
d_gene: NA
v_gene: TRBV5-4
CDR3nt: TGTGCCAGCGGGGGGGGCCGGGGGCGTGTGGACACCGGGGAGCTGTTTTTT
CDR3aa: CASGGGRGRVDTGELFF

j_gene: TRBJ2-3
abundance: NA
d_gene: TRBD1
v_gene: TRBV7-9
CDR3nt: TGTTCCAGCAGCACCCGGGACAGGGGGCGGGCAGATACGCAGTATTTT
CDR3aa: CSSSTRDRGRADTQYF

j_gene: TRBJ1-1
abundance: NA
d_gene: NA
v_gene: TRBV10-3
CDR3nt: TGTGCCATCCAAATGAGCTCTGCGGGAGAAGCTTTCTTT
CDR3aa: CAIQMSSAGEAFF

j_gene: TRBJ1-5
abundance: few
d_gene: NA
v_gene: TRBV5-8
CDR3nt: TGTGCCAGCAGCTTGGGAGGCTCGGGAGGTAGCAATCAGCCCCAGCATTTT
CDR3aa: CASSLGGSGGSNQPQHF

j_gene: TRBJ2-6
abundance: NA
d_gene: NA
v_gene: TRBV9
CDR3nt: TGTGCCAGCAGCGATCCAGGCTCTGGGGCCAACGTCCTGACTTTC
CDR3aa: CASSDPGSGANVLTF

j_gene: TRBJ2-5
abundance: NA
d_gene: TRBD2
v_gene: TRBV6-6
CDR3nt: TGTGCCAGCAGTTACGGGGGACTACGGGGAGAGACCCAGTACTTC
CDR3aa: CASSYGGLRGETQYF

j_gene: TRBJ2-2
abundance: NA
d_gene: TRBD1
v_gene: TRBV5-1
CDR3nt: TGCGCCAGCAGCTGGGGCGGGACAGGGAACACCGGGGAGCTGTTTTTT
CDR3aa: CASSWGGTGNTGELFF